Given below is one TCR beta chain in context. This specimen includes other DNA sequences encoding the same CDR3. This specimen belongs to a study of OX40 agonist ivuxolimab in advanced cancers. V lost 4 bases and J 5 bases, leaving 18 bases between the germline ends. CDR1 is LNHNV, CDR2 YYDKDF, per germline (reference sequence). The length of the CDR3 is 15 residues. Assay: immunoSEQ multiplex PCR; the TCRdb copy retains only in-frame clones and omits some. The table records about 79,000 clones, roughly 85% of them present only once. Sample: CD4+ or CD8+ T cells sorted from blood, taken in a trial of the OX40 agonist ivuxolimab. This TCR was sampled from an adult with an advanced solid tumor such as melanoma, head and neck, liver or kidney cancer. The chain employs TRBV15 and TRBJ2-7; D call uncertain. CDR3 in DNA: TGTGCCACCAGCATGACCCGGTCCAACCACCACGAGCAGTACTTC. It yields the protein CATSMTRSNHHEQYF.